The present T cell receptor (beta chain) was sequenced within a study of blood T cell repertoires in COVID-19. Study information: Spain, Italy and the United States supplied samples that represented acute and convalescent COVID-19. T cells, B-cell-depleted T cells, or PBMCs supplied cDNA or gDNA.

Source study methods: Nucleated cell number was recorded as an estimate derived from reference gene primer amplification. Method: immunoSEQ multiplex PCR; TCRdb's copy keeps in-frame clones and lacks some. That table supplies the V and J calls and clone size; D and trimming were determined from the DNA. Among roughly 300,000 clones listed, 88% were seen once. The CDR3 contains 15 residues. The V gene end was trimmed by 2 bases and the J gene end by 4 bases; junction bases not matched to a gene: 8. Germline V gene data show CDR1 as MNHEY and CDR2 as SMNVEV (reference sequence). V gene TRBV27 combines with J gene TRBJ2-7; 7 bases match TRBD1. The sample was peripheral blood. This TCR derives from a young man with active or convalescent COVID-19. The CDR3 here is CASSLATGVGYEQYF. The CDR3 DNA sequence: TGTGCCAGCAGTTTAGCCACAGGGGTTGGGTACGAGCAGTACTTC.